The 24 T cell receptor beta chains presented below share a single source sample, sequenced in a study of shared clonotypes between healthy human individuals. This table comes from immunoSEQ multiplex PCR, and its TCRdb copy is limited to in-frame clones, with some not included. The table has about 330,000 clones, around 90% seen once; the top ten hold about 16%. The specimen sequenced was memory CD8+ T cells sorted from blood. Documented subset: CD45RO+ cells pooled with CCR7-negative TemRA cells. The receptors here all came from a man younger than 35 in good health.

This chain's CDR3 is CASSSGPTGGNGYTF. CDR3 sequence (DNA): TGTGCCAGCAGTTCTGGACCGACAGGGGGTAATGGCTACACCTTC. The V call is TRBV6-5, the J call TRBJ1-2; 9 nucleotides align to TRBD1. CDR3 length: 15 amino acids. CDR1 and CDR2 (germline): MNHEY, SVGAGI. V lost 4 bases and J lost 6; bases outside the gene matches: 9.

The DNA of the CDR3 is TGTGCCAGCAGCCAGGGACAGGCGAGCACAGATACGCAGTATTTT. Translation gives CASSQGQASTDTQYF. This rearrangement joins TRBV11-2 to TRBJ2-3; 8 positions match TRBD1. Germline trimming cut 5 bases from V and 0 bases from J; bases unmatched to any gene: 4. The CDR3 totals 15 residues. Germline loops: CDR1 SGHAT, CDR2 FQNNGV.

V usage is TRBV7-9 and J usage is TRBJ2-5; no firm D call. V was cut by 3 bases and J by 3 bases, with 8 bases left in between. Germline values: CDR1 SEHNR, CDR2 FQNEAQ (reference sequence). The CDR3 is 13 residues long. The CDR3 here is CASSFGGEETQYF. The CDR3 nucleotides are TGTGCCAGCAGCTTCGGTGGCGAAGAGACCCAGTACTTC.

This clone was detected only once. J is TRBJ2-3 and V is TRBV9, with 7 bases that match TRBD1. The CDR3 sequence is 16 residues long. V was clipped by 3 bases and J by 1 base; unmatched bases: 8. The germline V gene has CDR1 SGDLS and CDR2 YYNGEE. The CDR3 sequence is CASSAYDRVGTDTQYF. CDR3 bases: TGTGCCAGCAGCGCCTATGACAGGGTCGGCACAGATACGCAGTATTTT.

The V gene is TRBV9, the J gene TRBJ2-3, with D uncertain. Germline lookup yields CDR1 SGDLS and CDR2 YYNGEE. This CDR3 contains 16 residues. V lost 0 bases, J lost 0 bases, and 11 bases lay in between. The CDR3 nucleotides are TGTGCCAGCAGCGTAGGGGCCAAATTTAGCACAGATACGCAGTATTTT. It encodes CASSVGAKFSTDTQYF.

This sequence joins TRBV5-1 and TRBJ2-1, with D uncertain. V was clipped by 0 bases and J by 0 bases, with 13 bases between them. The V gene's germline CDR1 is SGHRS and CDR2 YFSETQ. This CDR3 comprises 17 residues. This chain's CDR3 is CASSLGLRPSSYNEQFF. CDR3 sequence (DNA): TGCGCCAGCAGCTTGGGTTTGCGACCGAGCTCCTACAATGAGCAGTTCTTC.

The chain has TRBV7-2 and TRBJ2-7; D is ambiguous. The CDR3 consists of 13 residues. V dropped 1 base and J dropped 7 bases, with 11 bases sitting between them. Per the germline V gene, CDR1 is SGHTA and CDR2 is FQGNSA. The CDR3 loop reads CASSLGPLGEQYF. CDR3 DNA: TGTGCCAGCAGCTTAGGGCCCTTGGGAGAGCAGTACTTC.

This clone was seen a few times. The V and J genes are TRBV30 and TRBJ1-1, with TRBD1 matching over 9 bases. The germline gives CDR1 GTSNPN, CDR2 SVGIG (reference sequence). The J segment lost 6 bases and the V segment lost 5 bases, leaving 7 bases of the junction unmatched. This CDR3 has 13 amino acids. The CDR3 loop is CAWQQGAFAEAFF. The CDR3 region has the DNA TGTGCCTGGCAACAGGGGGCGTTCGCTGAAGCTTTCTTT.

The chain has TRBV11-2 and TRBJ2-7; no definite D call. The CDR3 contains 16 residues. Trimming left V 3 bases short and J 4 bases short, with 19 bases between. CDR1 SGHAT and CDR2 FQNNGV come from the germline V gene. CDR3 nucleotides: TGTGCCAGCAGCTTTGGGCCCCTTAAAGACTTATACGAGCAGTACTTC. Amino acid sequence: CASSFGPLKDLYEQYF.

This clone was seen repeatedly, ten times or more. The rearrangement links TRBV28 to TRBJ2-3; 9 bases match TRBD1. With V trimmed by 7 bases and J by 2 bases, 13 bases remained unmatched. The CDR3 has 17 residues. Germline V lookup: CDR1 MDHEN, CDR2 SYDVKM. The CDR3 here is CASTIVGDREFTDTQYF. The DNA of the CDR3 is TGTGCCAGCACCATTGTAGGGGACAGGGAATTCACAGATACGCAGTATTTT. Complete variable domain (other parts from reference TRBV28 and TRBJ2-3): DVKVTQSSRYLVKRTGEKVFLECVQDMDHENMFWYRQDPGLGLRLIYFSYDVKMKEKGDIPEGYSVSREKKERFSLILESASTNQTSMYLCASTIVGDREFTDTQYFGPGTRLTVL.

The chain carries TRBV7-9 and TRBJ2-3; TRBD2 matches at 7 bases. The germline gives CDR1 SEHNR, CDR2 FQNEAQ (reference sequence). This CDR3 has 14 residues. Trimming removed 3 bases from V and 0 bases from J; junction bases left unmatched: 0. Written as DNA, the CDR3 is TGTGCCAGCAGCTTTAGCGGGAGCACAGATACGCAGTATTTT. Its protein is CASSFSGSTDTQYF.

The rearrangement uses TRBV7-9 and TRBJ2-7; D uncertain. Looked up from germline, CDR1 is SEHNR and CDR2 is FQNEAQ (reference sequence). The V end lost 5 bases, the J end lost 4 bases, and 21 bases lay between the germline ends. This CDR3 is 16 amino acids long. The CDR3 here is CASSASPGFPVYEQYF. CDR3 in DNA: TGTGCCAGCAGCGCCAGCCCGGGCTTCCCTGTATACGAGCAGTACTTC.

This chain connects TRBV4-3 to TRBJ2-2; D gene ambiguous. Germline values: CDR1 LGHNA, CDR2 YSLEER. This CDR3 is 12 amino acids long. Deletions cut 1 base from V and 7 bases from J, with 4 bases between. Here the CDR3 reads CASSQVVGELFF. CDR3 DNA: TGCGCCAGCAGCCAAGTGGTCGGGGAGCTGTTTTTT.

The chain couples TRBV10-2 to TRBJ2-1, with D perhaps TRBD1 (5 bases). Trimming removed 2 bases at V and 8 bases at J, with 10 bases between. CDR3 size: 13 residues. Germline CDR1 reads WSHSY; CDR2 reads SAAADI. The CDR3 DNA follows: TGCGCCAGCAGTGAGGACACAGGCGATGAGCAGTTCTTC. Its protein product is CASSEDTGDEQFF.

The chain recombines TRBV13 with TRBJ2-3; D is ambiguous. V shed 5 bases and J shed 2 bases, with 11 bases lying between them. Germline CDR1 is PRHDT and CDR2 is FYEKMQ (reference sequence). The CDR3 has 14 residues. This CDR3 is CASSGREFTDTQYF. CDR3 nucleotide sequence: TGTGCCAGCAGCGGCAGAGAGTTCACAGATACGCAGTATTTT.

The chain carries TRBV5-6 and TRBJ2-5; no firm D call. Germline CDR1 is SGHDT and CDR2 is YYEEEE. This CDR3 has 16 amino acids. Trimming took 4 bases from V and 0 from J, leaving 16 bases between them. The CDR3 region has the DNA TGTGCCAGCAGCCCTGGGCGTGGCCTATACCAAGAGACCCAGTACTTC. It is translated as CASSPGRGLYQETQYF.

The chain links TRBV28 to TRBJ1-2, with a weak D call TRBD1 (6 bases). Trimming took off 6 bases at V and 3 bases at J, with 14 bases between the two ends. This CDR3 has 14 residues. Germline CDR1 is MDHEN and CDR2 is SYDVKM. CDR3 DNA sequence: TGTGCCAGCAGAACTACAGGGAGTTACTATGGCTACACCTTC. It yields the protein CASRTTGSYYGYTF.

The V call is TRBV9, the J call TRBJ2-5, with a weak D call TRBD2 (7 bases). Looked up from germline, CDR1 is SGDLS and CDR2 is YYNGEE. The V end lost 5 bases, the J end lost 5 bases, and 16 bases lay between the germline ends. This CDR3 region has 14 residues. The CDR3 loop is CASSESGGLETQYF. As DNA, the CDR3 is TGTGCCAGCAGTGAATCGGGGGGCCTGGAGACCCAGTACTTC.

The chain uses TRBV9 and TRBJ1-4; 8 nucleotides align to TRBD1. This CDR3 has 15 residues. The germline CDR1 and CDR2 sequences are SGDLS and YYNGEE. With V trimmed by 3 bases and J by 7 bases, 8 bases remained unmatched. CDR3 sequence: CASSGTGTGLEKLFF. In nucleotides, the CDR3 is TGTGCCAGCAGCGGAACCGGGACAGGCCTTGAAAAACTGTTTTTT. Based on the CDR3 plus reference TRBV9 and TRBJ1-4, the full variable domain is DSGVTQTPKHLITATGQRVTLRCSPRSGDLSVYWYQQSLDQGLQFLIQYYNGEERAKGNILERFSAQQFPDLHSELNLSSLELGDSALYFCASSGTGTGLEKLFFGSGTQLSVL.

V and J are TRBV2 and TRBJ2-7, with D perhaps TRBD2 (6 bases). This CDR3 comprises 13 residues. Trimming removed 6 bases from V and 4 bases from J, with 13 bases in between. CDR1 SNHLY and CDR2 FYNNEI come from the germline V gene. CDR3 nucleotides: TGTGCCAGCAGGGGGGACTCGAAGTACGAGCAGTACTTC. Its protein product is CASRGDSKYEQYF.

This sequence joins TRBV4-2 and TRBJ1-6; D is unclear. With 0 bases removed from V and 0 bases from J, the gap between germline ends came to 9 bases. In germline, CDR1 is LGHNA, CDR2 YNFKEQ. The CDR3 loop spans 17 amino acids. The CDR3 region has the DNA TGTGCCAGCAGCCAAGATCGGACGAGCTCCTATAATTCACCCCTCCACTTT. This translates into CASSQDRTSSYNSPLHF.

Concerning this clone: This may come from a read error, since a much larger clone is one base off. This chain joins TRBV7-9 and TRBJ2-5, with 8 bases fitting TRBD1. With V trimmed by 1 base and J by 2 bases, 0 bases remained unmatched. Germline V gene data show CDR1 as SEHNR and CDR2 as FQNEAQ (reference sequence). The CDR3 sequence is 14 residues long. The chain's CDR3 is CASSLDRGQETQYF. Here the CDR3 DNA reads TGTGCCAGCAGCTTAGACAGGGGGCAAGAGACCCAGTACTTC.

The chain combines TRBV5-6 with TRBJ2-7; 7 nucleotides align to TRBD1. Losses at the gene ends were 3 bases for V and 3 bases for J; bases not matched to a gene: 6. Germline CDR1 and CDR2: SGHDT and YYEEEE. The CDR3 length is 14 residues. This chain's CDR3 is CASSSKTGSYEQYF. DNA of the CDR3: TGTGCCAGCAGCTCTAAGACAGGGAGCTACGAGCAGTACTTC.

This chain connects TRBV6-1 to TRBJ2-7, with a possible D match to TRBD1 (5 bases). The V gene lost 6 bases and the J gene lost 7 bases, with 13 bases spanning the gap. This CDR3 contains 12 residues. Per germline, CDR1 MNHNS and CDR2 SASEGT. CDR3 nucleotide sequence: TGTGCCAGCAGCTATTCAGGGTTTGAGCAGTACTTC. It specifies CASSYSGFEQYF.